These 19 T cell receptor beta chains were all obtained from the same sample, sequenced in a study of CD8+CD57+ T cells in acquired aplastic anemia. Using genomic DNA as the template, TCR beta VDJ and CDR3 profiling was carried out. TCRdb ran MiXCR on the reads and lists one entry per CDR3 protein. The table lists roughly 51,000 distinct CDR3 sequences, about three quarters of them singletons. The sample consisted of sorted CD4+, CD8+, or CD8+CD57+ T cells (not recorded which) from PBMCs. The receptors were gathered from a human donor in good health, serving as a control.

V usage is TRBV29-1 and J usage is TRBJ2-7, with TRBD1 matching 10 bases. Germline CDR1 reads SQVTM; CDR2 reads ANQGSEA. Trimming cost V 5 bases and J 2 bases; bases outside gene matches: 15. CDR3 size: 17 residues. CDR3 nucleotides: TGCAGCGTTCAGGTTGTCCGGGACAGGGGCGAAACCTACGAGCAGTACTTC. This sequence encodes CSVQVVRDRGETYEQYF.

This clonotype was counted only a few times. CDR3 DNA: TGTGCCACCAGTGATACAGGGAGCTCCTACGAGCAGTACTTC. This sequence encodes CATSDTGSSYEQYF. This chain connects TRBV24-1 to TRBJ2-7, with D perhaps TRBD1 (6 bases). Germline V lookup: CDR1 KGHDR, CDR2 SFDVKD. There are 14 residues in the CDR3. The ends were cut back, 3 bases at V and 0 bases at J, with 8 bases in the middle.

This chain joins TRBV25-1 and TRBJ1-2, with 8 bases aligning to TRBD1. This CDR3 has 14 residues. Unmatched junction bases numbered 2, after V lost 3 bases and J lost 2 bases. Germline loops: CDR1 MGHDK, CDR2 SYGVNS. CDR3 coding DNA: TGTGCCAGCAGTGACTGGACAGGGAACTATGGCTACACCTTC. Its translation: CASSDWTGNYGYTF.

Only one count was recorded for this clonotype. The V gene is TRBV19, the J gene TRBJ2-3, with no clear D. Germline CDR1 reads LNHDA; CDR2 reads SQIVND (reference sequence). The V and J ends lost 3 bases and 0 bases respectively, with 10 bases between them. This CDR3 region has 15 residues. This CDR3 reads CASSIGTASTDTQYF. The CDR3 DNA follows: TGTGCCAGTAGTATCGGTACAGCGAGCACAGATACGCAGTATTTT.

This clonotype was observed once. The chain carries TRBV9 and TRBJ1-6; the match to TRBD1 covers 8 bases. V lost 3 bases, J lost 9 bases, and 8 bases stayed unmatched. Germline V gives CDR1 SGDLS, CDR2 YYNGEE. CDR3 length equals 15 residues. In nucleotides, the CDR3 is TGTGCCAGCAGCGCGGGACAGGATGTTCGTTCACCCCTCCACTTT. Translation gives CASSAGQDVRSPLHF.

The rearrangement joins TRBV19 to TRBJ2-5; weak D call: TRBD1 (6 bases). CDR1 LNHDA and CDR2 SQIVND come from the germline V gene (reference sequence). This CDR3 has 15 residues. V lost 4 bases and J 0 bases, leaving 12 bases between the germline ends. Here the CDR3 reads CASSTWDTDQETQYF. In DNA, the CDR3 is TGTGCCAGTAGTACCTGGGACACTGACCAAGAGACCCAGTACTTC.

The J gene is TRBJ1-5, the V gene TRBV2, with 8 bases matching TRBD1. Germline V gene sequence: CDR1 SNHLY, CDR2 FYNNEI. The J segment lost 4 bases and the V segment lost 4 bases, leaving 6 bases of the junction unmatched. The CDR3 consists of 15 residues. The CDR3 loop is CASSVDQGANQPQHF. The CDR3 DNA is TGTGCCAGCAGTGTAGATCAGGGGGCAAATCAGCCCCAGCATTTT.

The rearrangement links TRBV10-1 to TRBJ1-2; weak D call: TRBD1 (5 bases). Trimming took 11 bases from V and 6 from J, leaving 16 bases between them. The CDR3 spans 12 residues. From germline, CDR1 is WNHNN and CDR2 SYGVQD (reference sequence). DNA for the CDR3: TGCGCCGGGCGAGCAGGGTATGATGGCTACACCTTC. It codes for CAGRAGYDGYTF.

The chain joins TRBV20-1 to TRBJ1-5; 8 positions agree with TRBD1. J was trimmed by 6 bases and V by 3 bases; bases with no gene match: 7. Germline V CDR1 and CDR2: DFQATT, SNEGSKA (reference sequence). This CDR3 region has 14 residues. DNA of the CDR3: TGCAGTGCTAGTGCCACCGACAGGGGTCAGCCCCAGCATTTT. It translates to CSASATDRGQPQHF.

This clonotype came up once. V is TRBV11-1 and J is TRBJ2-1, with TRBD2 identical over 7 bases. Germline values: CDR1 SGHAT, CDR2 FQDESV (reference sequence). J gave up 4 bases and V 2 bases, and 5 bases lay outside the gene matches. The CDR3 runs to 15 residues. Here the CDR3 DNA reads TGTGCCAGCAGCTTAAGCAGCGGGACTTACAATGAGCAGTTCTTC. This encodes CASSLSSGTYNEQFF.

This chain's CDR3 is CASSPWLNQETQYF. The CDR3 DNA sequence: TGCGCCAGCAGCCCCTGGTTGAATCAAGAGACCCAGTACTTC. This sequence joins TRBV5-1 and TRBJ2-5; D remains unclear. The germline V and J ends were trimmed by 4 bases and 2 bases, with 12 bases remaining between them. Germline V gene sequence: CDR1 SGHRS, CDR2 YFSETQ. The CDR3 has 14 amino acids. The full variable domain, in which reference TRBV5-1 and TRBJ2-5 provide the parts outside the CDR3, is KAGVTQTPRYLIKTRGQQVTLSCSPISGHRSVSWYQQTPGQGLQFLFEYFSETQRNKGNFPGRFSGRQFSNSRSEMNVSTLELGDSALYLCASSPWLNQETQYFGPGTRLLVL.

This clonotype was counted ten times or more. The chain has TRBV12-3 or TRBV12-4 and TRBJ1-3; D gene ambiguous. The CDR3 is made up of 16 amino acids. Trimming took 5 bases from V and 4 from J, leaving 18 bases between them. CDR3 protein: CASSRGRETQGNTIYF. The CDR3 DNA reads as TGTGCCAGCAGTCGTGGACGGGAGACCCAGGGAAACACCATATATTTT.

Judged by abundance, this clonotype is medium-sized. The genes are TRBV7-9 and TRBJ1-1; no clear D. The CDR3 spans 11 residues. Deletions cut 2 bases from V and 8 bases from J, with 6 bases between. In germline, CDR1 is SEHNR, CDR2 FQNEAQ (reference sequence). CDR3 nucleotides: TGTGCCAGCAGCTTAATAGACGAAGCTTTCTTT. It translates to CASSLIDEAFF.

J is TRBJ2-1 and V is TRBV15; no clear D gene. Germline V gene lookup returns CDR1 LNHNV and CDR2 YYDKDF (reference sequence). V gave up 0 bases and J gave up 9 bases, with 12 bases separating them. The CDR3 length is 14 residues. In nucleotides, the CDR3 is TGTGCCACCAGCAGAGATCAAGAGCGTTCTGAGCAGTTCTTC. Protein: CATSRDQERSEQFF.

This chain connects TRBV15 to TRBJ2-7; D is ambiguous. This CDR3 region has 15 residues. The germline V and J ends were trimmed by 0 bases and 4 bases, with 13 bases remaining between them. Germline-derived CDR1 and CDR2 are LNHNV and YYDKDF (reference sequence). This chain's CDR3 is CATSRDPGVTYEQYF. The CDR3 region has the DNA TGTGCCACCAGCAGAGATCCAGGAGTTACTTACGAGCAGTACTTC.

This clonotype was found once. The CDR3 region is CASSSTDRAGQPQHF. The CDR3 DNA reads as TGTGCCAGCAGCTCCACGGACAGGGCGGGTCAGCCCCAGCATTTT. The J gene is TRBJ1-5, the V gene TRBV7-9, with 8 bases that match TRBD1. The CDR3 totals 15 residues. CDR1 SEHNR and CDR2 FQNEAQ come from the germline V gene (reference sequence). Trimming cost V 4 bases and J 6 bases; bases outside gene matches: 8.

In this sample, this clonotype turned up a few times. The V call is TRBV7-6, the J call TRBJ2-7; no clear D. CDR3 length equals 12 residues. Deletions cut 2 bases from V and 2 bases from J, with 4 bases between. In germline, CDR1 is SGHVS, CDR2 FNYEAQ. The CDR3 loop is CASSLIPYEQYF. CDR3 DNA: TGTGCCAGCAGCTTAATCCCCTACGAGCAGTACTTC.

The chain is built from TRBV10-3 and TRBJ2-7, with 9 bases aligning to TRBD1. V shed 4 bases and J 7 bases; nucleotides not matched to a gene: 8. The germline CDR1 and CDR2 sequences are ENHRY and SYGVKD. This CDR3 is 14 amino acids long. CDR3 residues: CAISGDRDQGEQYF. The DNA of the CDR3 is TGTGCCATCAGTGGGGACAGGGATCAGGGGGAGCAGTACTTC.

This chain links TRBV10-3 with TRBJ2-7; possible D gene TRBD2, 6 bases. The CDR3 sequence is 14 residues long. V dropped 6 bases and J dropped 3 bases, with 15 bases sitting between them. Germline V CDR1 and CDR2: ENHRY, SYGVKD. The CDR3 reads CAISGAGQVYEQYF. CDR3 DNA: TGTGCCATCAGCGGAGCGGGCCAGGTCTACGAGCAGTACTTC.